These 20 T cell receptor beta chains originate from one sample sequenced in a study of Graves' ophthalmopathy and Graves' hyperthyroidism. CDR3 regions of TCR beta were amplified from RNA transcripts. HTBI primers were used in a first-round RT-PCR, which preceded a second-round multiplex PCR. TCRdb fed the multiplex PCR reads into MiXCR, producing one record per CDR3 protein. This table holds approximately 700,000 distinct CDR3 sequences, approximately 39% found once. Sequenced: peripheral blood. The source is an adult man with Graves' ophthalmopathy.

The V call is TRBV19, the J call TRBJ2-3; possibly TRBD2 for D (5 bases). The CDR3 covers 17 residues. Trimming left V 6 bases short and J 2 bases short, with 21 bases between. Per germline, CDR1 LNHDA and CDR2 SQIVND (reference sequence). CDR3 nucleotides: TGTGCCAGTAGCCCCACCTTATGGCGGGCGAACACAGATACGCAGTATTTT. Its protein product is CASSPTLWRANTDTQYF. Together with reference TRBV19 and TRBJ2-3, the CDR3 gives the full variable domain: DGGITQSPKYLFRKEGQNVTLSCEQNLNHDAMYWYRQDPGQGLRLIYYSQIVNDFQKGDIAEGYSVSREKKESFPLTVTSAQKNPTAFYLCASSPTLWRANTDTQYFGPGTRLTVL.

The chain is built from TRBV25-1 and TRBJ2-5; 11 bases are a match to TRBD1. The trim removed 7 bases at V and 10 bases at J, leaving 20 bases unmatched. CDR3 length: 17 residues. In germline, CDR1 is MGHDK, CDR2 SYGVNS. In DNA form, the CDR3 reads TGTGCCAGCACCGCCATGGGACAGGGGGAAACCGGGGAAAGCCAGTACTTC. Its protein product is CASTAMGQGETGESQYF.

This clonotype was seen a handful of times. A junction boundary mismatches the germline segment, possibly from a read error. The chain recombines TRBV10-3 with TRBJ2-5, with D uncertain. This CDR3 has 14 amino acids. Germline CDR1 reads ENHRY; CDR2 reads SYGVKD. As DNA, the CDR3 is TGTGCCAGCAGTCTTCGGTGGGTCCAAGAGACCCAGTACTTC. Its translation is CASSLRWVQETQYF.

The rearrangement joins TRBV20-1 to TRBJ2-5; tentative D call: TRBD1 (7 bases). The CDR3 is 15 amino acids. CDR1 and CDR2 from the germline V gene are DFQATT and SNEGSKA (reference sequence). The V end was cut by 0 bases, the J end by 5 bases, with 16 bases between. The CDR3 region has the DNA TGCAGTGCTAGAGATATGGAGGGGGCAAGGGAGACCCAGTACTTC. Its protein product is CSARDMEGARETQYF.

The sample holds many counts of this clonotype. This chain joins TRBV24-1 and TRBJ1-5; D unclear. Trimming pared 4 bases from V and 5 bases from J, leaving 11 bases between. Germline CDR1 is KGHDR and CDR2 is SFDVKD. This CDR3 has 14 residues. Written as DNA, the CDR3 is TGTGCCACCAGTGACAAACCGGGAGATCAGCCCCAGCATTTT. This sequence encodes CATSDKPGDQPQHF.

This clonotype was counted at least ten times. The V call is TRBV11-2, the J call TRBJ1-1; D uncertain. Germline values: CDR1 SGHAT, CDR2 FQNNGV. V was shortened by 5 bases and J by 5 bases, with 12 bases between the two germline ends. This CDR3 has 13 residues. The CDR3 region has the DNA TGTGCCAGCAGCCCCGCCGGTGTTACTGAAGCTTTCTTT. Amino acids: CASSPAGVTEAFF.

V is TRBV10-3 and J is TRBJ1-1; D possibly corresponds to TRBD1 (5 bases). Per germline, CDR1 ENHRY and CDR2 SYGVKD. V was cut by 10 bases and J by 1 base, with 16 bases left in between. The CDR3 contains 14 residues. The CDR3 is CATLVRTQNTEAFF. The CDR3 DNA is TGTGCCACCCTGGTGAGGACACAGAACACTGAAGCTTTCTTT.

The chain uses TRBV11-1 and TRBJ1-5; D uncertain. The V and J ends lost 0 bases and 7 bases respectively, with 16 bases between them. The CDR3 loop spans 16 amino acids. CDR1 SGHAT and CDR2 FQDESV come from the germline V gene (reference sequence). CDR3 sequence reads: CASSLAAQSSGQPQHF. In DNA, the CDR3 is TGTGCCAGCAGCTTAGCAGCCCAGAGTTCGGGGCAGCCCCAGCATTTT.

About this clonotype itself: This may be a read error, as it is one base from a much larger clone. The chain uses TRBV12-3 or TRBV12-4 and TRBJ1-2; 7 bases are shared with TRBD1. CDR3 length: 12 amino acids. Germline trimming cut 5 bases from V and 8 bases from J; bases unmatched to any gene: 5. CDR3 residues: CASSPTGPGYTF. CDR3 bases: TGTGCCAGCAGTCCGACAGGGCCCGGCTACACCTTC.

The table lists this clonotype with a few counts. V is TRBV4-1 and J is TRBJ1-1, with D perhaps TRBD1 (5 bases). Germline CDR1 reads MGHRA; CDR2 reads YSYEKL. The CDR3 consists of 15 residues. V was clipped by 1 base and J by 4 bases, with 13 bases between them. The CDR3 reads CASSQVWGEVTEAFF. CDR3 coding DNA: TGCGCCAGCAGCCAAGTGTGGGGGGAGGTCACTGAAGCTTTCTTT.

This chain uses TRBV29-1 with TRBJ2-2; 9 nucleotides line up with TRBD1. Trimming at V came to 8 bases and at J to 5 bases, leaving 6 bases not matched to a gene. Germline loops: CDR1 SQVTM, CDR2 ANQGSEA. The CDR3 is made up of 13 amino acids. The CDR3 loop is CSSGTGYTGELFF. As DNA, the CDR3 is TGCAGCTCCGGGACAGGGTATACCGGGGAGCTGTTTTTT.

For this clonotype: No conserved phenylalanine or tryptophan ends this CDR3, so it is likely a read error. The DNA is omitted, as the CDR3 cannot be located on it reliably, and the CDR3 follows TCRdb's listing. The rearrangement joins TRBV29-1 to TRBJ1-1; the D call TRBD1 from the table was never checked on the DNA. Germline assignment: CDR1 SQVTM and CDR2 ANQGSEA. The CDR3 is made up of 8 amino acids, end residues included. The CDR3 here is CSVARERV.

The chain joins TRBV7-9 to TRBJ2-7; no firm D call. CDR3 length: 13 amino acids. V was trimmed by 8 bases and J by 5 bases, leaving 16 bases between them. Germline-derived CDR1 and CDR2 are SEHNR and FQNEAQ (reference sequence). The CDR3 loop reads CASSAKSVDEQYF. The CDR3 nucleotides are TGTGCCAGCTCAGCAAAGAGCGTCGACGAGCAGTACTTC.

This clonotype was seen just once. The chain's CDR3 is CASSRGVRETQYF. CDR3 sequence (DNA): TGTGCCAGCTCCCGGGGAGTTCGAGAGACCCAGTACTTC. V gene TRBV10-3 combines with J gene TRBJ2-5; possibly TRBD2 for D (5 bases). The CDR3 totals 13 residues. The V end was cut by 10 bases, the J end by 4 bases, with 16 bases between. The germline V gene has CDR1 ENHRY and CDR2 SYGVKD.

This clonotype has at least ten counts. This chain uses TRBV19 with TRBJ2-7; D not certain. Looked up from germline, CDR1 is LNHDA and CDR2 is SQIVND (reference sequence). Trimming took 4 bases from V and 2 from J, leaving 12 bases between them. The CDR3 is made up of 14 amino acids. In DNA, the CDR3 is TGTGCCAGTAGTAAATCGGACGGTACCTACGAGCAGTACTTC. This encodes CASSKSDGTYEQYF.

V is TRBV12-3 or TRBV12-4 and J is TRBJ2-7; D gene unclear. Trimming removed 4 bases at V and 3 bases at J, with 19 bases between. The length of the CDR3 is 16 residues. The CDR3 bases are TGTGCCAGCAGTTCCTCGGCTTCGGTTCCCTTCTACGAGCAGTACTTC. It is translated as CASSSSASVPFYEQYF.

Comment on this clonotype: One end of the junction varies from germline; a read error may be responsible. The chain is built from TRBV9 and TRBJ1-6; D not resolved. Looked up from germline, CDR1 is SGDLS and CDR2 is YYNGEE. This CDR3 is built from 12 residues. Written as DNA, the CDR3 is TGTGCCAGCAGCGTTTCGTCTTCAGCCCTCCACTTT. Translation: CASSVSSSALHF.

In this sample, this clonotype turned up many times. The chain is built from TRBV7-9 and TRBJ2-5; D is ambiguous. Germline assignment: CDR1 SEHNR and CDR2 FQNEAQ (reference sequence). Between the trimmed V and J ends, which lost 1 base and 0 bases, there was a span of 6 bases. This CDR3 is built from 14 residues. In DNA, the CDR3 is TGTGCCAGCAGCTTAGACAGCTACCAAGAGACCCAGTACTTC. Translation: CASSLDSYQETQYF.

This clonotype was recorded many times. The genes are TRBV5-8 and TRBJ2-7, with TRBD1 matching over 9 bases. V was pared by 7 bases and J by 5 bases, with 10 bases of the junction left unmatched. The germline CDR1 and CDR2 sequences are SGHTS and YDEGEE. This CDR3 comprises 14 residues. CDR3 coding DNA: TGTGCCAGCGGGGCGGACAGGGGTTCTCACGAGCAGTACTTC. This sequence encodes CASGADRGSHEQYF.

This clonotype was picked up a small number of times. This chain uses TRBV5-1 with TRBJ2-7, with TRBD1 matching 8 bases. Per the germline V gene, CDR1 is SGHRS and CDR2 is YFSETQ. This CDR3 is 15 amino acids long. The J segment lost 6 bases and the V segment lost 5 bases, leaving 13 bases of the junction unmatched. CDR3 protein: CASRPGTGGSGEQYF. The CDR3 DNA reads as TGCGCCAGCAGACCTGGGACAGGTGGATCGGGCGAGCAGTACTTC.